This T cell receptor beta chain originates from a study of blood T cells in healthy people across ages (dated by TCRdb to between 2015 and 2017). General notes on the study: Template switching captured roughly one uniquely barcoded TCR beta cDNA molecule per two T cells in model experiments. To track age-related changes in TCR beta repertoire diversity, the study relied on deep sequencing normalized with unique cDNA molecular identifiers. Four age groups were formed from the donors: young (average roughly 15 years), middle-aged (around 40), aged (about 62) and long-lived (around 82). To avoid experimental bias, donors of different ages were spread randomly across the sequencing lanes. Two additional independent replicas of 1 million unique cDNA reads from the same blood draw were analyzed for two donors (one aged 18 to 30 and one aged 80 or older). The research as a whole found: The percentage of naive T cells measured by flow cytometry correlated strongly with observed TCR beta diversity. Because profiling used bulk unsorted PBMCs, naive and antigen-experienced compartments could not be compared conclusively. Total diversity estimates from one million sequenced T cells were considered lower bounds and underestimates. Compared with the aged group, the long-lived group had more naive CD4+ T cells, fewer expanded clones and increased TCR diversity, a pattern suggesting age selection. Observed TCR beta diversity per million T cells fell roughly linearly with age, and a significant reduction was already apparent by age around 40. Because donor CMV infection status was unknown, age-related changes in expanded clonotypes were potentially confounded.

Receptor libraries were prepared by 5' RACE. Sequencing took place on an Illumina HiSeq 2500. The second PCR ran for roughly 7 to 11 cycles and used a J-beta primer mix along with a sample-barcoded 5' primer. A unique molecular identifier was introduced onto each TCR beta cDNA molecule by a template-switch 5' adaptor carrying 12 random nucleotides. At least 2.5 million CDR3-containing paired-end reads were obtained from each sample. All of the RNA was converted into first-strand cDNA using the Mint cDNA synthesis kit, with a TRBC-specific oligonucleotide serving as the primer. All cDNA was treated with uracil-DNA glycosylase and then went through a first 18-cycle PCR with the universal primers M1SS and BC2_uni_R. Under the source paper's analysis protocol: For normalization, 1 million high-quality reads were randomly selected from each sample, with every read carrying a distinct molecular identifier. Instead of being binned into consensus sequences, reads that shared molecular identifiers were thrown out. CDR3 identification, clonotype clustering and error correction used MiTCR with a Q25 quality threshold and the strictest error-elimination algorithm. A nonparametric unseen species model using Euler transformation provided a lower-bound estimate of total TCR beta diversity. TCRdb trimmed the raw reads at Q25, called clones with MiXCR and kept productive beta chains. Each CDR3 protein gets just one entry, which takes the most common genes and DNA from the rows behind it. TCRdb assigned the V and J calls; the authors' analysis was not used. The sample includes about 670,000 distinct CDR3 sequences, with about 51% observed a single time. The leading ten clones occupy about 14% of the sample.

Reading from cysteine to phenylalanine, the CDR3 counts 14 amino acids. Just CDR3 DNA is preserved here, 42 bases in frame from base 1. The germline V gene specifies MDHEN as CDR1 and SYDVKM as CDR2. A note on this clonotype: The specificity of this receptor is unknown. At one end, the junction sequence differs from germline, possibly due to a read error.

Systemically healthy Caucasian individuals from Russia, 39 in total and aged about 6 to 95 years, were included as donors. Roughly 9.5 milliliters of peripheral blood were drawn from each donor into EDTA-treated Vacutainer tubes. Ficoll-Paque density-gradient centrifugation was used to isolate PBMCs, with at least 6.5 million per sample. Trizol reagent was used to extract total RNA from the PBMCs, yielding at least 5 micrograms per sample. The percentages of naive CD45RAhigh/CD27high T cells were determined by flow cytometry on a PBMC aliquot from every donor. The clonotype originates from an elderly woman in good health. The rearranged chain carries TRBV28 and TRBJ2-7, with TRBD1 tentatively as D gene (6 bases match). Material for sequencing was blood. The CDR3 in this case is CASSLGQGSYGQYF. The DNA sequence follows: TGTGCCAGCAGTTTGGGGCAGGGGTCCTACGGGCAGTACTTC. The CDR3 plus the reference TRBV28 and TRBJ2-7 genes for the other parts give the full variable domain: DVKVTQSSRYLVKRTGEKVFLECVQDMDHENMFWYRQDPGLGLRLIYFSYDVKMKEKGDIPEGYSVSREKKERFSLILESASTNQTSMYLCASSLGQGSYGQYFGPGTRLTVT.